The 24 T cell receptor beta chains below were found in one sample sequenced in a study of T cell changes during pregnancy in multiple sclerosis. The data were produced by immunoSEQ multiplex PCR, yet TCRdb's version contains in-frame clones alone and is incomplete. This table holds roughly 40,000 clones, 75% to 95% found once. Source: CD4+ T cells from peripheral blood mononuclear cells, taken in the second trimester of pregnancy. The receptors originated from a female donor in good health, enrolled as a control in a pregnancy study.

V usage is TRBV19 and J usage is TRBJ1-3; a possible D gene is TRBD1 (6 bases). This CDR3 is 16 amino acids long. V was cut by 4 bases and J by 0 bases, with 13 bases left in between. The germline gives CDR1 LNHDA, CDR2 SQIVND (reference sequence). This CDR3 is CASSTRGFFSGNTIYF. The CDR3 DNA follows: TGTGCCAGTAGTACCAGGGGCTTCTTCTCTGGAAACACCATATATTTT.

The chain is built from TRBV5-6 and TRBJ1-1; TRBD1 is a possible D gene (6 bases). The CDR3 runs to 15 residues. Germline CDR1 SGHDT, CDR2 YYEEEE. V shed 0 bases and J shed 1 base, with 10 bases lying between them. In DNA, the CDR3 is TGTGCCAGCAGCTTGGTTGGGACACCGAACACTGAAGCTTTCTTT. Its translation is CASSLVGTPNTEAFF. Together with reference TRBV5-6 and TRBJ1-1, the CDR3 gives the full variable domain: DAGVTQSPTHLIKTRGQQVTLRCSPKSGHDTVSWYQQALGQGPQFIFQYYEEEERQRGNFPDRFSGHQFPNYSSELNVNALLLGDSALYLCASSLVGTPNTEAFFGQGTRLTVV.

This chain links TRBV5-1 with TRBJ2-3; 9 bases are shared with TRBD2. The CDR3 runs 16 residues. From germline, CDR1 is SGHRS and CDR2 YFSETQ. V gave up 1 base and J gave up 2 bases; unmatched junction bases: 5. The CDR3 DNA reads TGCGCCAGCAGCTTGATTGAGCGGGGGGCCACAGATACGCAGTATTTT. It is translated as CASSLIERGATDTQYF.

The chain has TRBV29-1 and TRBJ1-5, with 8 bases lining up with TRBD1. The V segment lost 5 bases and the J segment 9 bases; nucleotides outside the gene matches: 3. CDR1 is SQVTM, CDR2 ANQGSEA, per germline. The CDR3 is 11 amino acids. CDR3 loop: CSVTTGGPQHF. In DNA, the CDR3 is TGCAGCGTTACCACAGGGGGGCCCCAGCATTTT.

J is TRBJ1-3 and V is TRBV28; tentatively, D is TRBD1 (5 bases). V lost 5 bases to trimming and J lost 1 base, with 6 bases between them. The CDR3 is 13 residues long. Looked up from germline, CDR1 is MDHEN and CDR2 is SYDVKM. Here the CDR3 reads CASSQGSGNTIYF. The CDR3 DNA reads TGTGCCAGCAGTCAGGGTTCTGGAAACACCATATATTTT.

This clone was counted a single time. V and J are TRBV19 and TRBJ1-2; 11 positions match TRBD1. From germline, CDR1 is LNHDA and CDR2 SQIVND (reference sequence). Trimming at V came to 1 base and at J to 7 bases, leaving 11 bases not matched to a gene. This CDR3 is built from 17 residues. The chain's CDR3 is CASSIGGQGAPSVGYTF. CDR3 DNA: TGTGCCAGTAGTATAGGCGGACAGGGGGCCCCTTCGGTTGGCTACACCTTC.

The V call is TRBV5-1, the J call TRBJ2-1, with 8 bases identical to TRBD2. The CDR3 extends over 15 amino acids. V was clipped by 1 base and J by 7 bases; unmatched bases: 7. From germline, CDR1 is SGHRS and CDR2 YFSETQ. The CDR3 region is CASSLSGGSGNEQFF. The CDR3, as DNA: TGCGCCAGCAGCTTGAGCGGGGGTTCTGGGAATGAGCAGTTCTTC.

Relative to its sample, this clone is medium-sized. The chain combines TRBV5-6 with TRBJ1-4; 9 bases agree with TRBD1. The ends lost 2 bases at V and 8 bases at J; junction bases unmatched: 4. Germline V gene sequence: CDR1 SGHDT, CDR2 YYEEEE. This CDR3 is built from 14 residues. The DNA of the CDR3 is TGTGCCAGCAGCTTCGGGACAGGGTACGAAAAACTGTTTTTT. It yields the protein CASSFGTGYEKLFF.

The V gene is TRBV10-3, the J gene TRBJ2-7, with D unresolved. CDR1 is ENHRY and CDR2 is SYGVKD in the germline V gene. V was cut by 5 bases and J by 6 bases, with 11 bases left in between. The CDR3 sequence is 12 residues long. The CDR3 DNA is TGTGCCATCAGTAGCCTAGTGGCCGAGCAGTACTTC. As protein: CAISSLVAEQYF.

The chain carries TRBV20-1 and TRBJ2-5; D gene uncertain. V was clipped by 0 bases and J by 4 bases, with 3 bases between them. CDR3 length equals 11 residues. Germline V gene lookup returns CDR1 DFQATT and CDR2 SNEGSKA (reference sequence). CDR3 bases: TGCAGTGCTAGAGATAGAGAGACCCAGTACTTC. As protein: CSARDRETQYF.

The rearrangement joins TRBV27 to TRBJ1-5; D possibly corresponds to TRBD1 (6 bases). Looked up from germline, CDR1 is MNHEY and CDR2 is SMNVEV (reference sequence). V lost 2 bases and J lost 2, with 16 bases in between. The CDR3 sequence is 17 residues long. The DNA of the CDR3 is TGTGCCAGCAGTTTAGGGGGGGGGCTACGGGGCAATCAGCCCCAGCATTTT. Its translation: CASSLGGGLRGNQPQHF.

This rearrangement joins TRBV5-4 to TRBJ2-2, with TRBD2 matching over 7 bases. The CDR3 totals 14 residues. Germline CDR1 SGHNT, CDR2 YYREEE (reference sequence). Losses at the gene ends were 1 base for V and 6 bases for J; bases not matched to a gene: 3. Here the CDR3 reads CASSLLAGAGELFF. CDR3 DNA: TGTGCCAGCAGCTTGTTGGCGGGGGCCGGGGAGCTGTTTTTT. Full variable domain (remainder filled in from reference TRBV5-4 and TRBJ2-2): ETGVTQSPTHLIKTRGQQVTLRCSSQSGHNTVSWYQQALGQGPQFIFQYYREEENGRGNFPPRFSGLQFPNYSSELNVNALELDDSALYLCASSLLAGAGELFFGEGSRLTVL.

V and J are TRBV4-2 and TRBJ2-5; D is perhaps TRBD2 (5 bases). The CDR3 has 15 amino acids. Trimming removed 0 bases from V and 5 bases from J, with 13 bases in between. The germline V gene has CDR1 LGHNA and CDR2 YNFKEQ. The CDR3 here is CASSQETQAVETQYF. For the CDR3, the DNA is TGTGCCAGCAGCCAAGAGACCCAAGCGGTGGAGACCCAGTACTTC.

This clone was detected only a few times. CDR3 sequence: CASSQPGLAGQETQYF. The DNA for the CDR3 is TGCGCCAGCAGTCAGCCTGGACTAGCGGGACAAGAGACCCAGTACTTC. The chain is built from TRBV5-1 and TRBJ2-5; 12 nucleotides agree with TRBD2. Germline values: CDR1 SGHRS, CDR2 YFSETQ. Losses at the gene ends were 5 bases for V and 2 bases for J; bases not matched to a gene: 7. The CDR3 is 16 amino acids.

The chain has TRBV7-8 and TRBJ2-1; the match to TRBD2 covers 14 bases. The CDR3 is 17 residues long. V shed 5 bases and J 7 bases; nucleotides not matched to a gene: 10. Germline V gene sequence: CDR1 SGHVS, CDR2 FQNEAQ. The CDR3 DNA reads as TGTGCCAGCAGCCTAACTCCCGGGACTAGCGGGAGTAATGAGCAGTTCTTC. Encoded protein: CASSLTPGTSGSNEQFF. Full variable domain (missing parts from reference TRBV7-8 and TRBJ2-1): GAGVSQSPRYKVAKRGQDVALRCDPISGHVSLFWYQQALGQGPEFLTYFQNEAQLDKSGLPSDRFFAERPEGSVSTLKIQRTQQEDSAVYLCASSLTPGTSGSNEQFFGPGTRLTVL.

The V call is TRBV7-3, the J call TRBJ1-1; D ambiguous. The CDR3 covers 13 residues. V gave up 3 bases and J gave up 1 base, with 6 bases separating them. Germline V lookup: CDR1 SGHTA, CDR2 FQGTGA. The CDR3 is CASSFEWNTEAFF. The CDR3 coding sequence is TGTGCCAGCAGCTTTGAGTGGAACACTGAAGCTTTCTTT.

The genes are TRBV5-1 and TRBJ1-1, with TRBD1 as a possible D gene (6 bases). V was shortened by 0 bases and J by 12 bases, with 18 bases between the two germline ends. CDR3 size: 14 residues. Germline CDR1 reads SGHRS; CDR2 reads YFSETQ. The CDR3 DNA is TGCGCCAGCAGCTTGGGGGACGGACAGATCGTGACTTTCTTT. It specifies CASSLGDGQIVTFF.

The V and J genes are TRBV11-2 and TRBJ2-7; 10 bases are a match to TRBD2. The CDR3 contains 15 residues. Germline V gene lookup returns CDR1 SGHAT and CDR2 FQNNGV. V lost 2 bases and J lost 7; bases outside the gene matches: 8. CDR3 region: CASSLQSGGAGEQYF. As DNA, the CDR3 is TGTGCCAGCAGCTTACAAAGCGGGGGGGCGGGTGAGCAGTACTTC.

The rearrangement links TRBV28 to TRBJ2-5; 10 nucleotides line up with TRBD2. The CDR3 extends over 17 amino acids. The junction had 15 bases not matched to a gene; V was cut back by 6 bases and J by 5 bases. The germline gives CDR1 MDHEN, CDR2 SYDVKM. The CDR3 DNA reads TGTGCCAGCAGCTCCGGGACTAGCGCCCGGGTGGGTGAGACCCAGTACTTC. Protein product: CASSSGTSARVGETQYF.

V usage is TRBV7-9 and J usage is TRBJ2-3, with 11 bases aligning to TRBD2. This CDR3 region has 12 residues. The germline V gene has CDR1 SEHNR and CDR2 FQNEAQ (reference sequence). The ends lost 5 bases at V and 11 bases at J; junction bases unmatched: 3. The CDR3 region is CASSATSGRQYF. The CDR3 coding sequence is TGTGCCAGCAGCGCAACTAGCGGGAGGCAGTATTTT.

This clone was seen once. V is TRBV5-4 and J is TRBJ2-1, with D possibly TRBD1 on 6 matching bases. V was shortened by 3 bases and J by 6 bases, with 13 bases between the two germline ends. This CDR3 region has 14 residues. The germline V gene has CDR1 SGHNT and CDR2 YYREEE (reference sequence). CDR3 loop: CASSSWGLGNEQFF. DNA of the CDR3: TGTGCCAGCAGCTCATGGGGGCTGGGCAATGAGCAGTTCTTC.

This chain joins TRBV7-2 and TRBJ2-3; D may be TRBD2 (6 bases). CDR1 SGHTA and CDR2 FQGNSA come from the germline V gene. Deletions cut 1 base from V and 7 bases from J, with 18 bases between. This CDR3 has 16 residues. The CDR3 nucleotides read TGTGCCAGCAGCTTAGGACGCGGGACTGGACGTTATACGCAGTATTTT. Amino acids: CASSLGRGTGRYTQYF.

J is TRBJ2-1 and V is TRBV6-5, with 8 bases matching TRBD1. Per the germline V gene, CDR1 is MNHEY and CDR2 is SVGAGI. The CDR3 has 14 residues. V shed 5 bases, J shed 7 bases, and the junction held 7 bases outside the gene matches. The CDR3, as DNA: TGTGCCAGCAGTCTAAACGACAGGGGTAATGAGCAGTTCTTC. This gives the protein CASSLNDRGNEQFF.

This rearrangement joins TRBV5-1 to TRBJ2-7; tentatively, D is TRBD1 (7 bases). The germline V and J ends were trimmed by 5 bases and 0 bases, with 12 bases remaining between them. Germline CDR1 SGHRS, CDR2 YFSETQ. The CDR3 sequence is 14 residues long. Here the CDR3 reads CASSSGGSSYEQYF. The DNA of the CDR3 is TGCGCCAGCAGTTCAGGGGGGAGCTCCTACGAGCAGTACTTC.